This is a list of T cell receptor beta chains from one sample in a study of Ad26.COV2.S vaccination and SARS-CoV-2 variants. TCRdb keeps only in-frame clones here, not all; method: immunoSEQ multiplex PCR. Here the sample spans about 420,000 clones, roughly 88% being singletons. The sample consisted of peripheral blood, taken in a trial of Ad26.COV2.S vaccine versus placebo. Source of these receptors: a person aged 18 to 65 who received the Ad26.COV2.S COVID-19 vaccine or a placebo. Both conserved end residues are part of each CDR3. D genes are given only for firm matches. Clone size is stated in some rows and not others, as once, few, many or a class when expanded.

D gene	clone size	V gene	J gene	CDR3 DNA	CDR3 protein
-	-	TRBV27	TRBJ1-2	TGTGCCGCCCGAGGAGTTGCCGGCTACACCTTC	CAARGVAGYTF
-	once	TRBV6-6	TRBJ2-1	TGTGCCAGCAGTCCTGGGGGTGAGCAGTTCTTC	CASSPGGEQFF
-	-	TRBV7-2	TRBJ1-5	TGTGCCAGCAGCTTAGATAGAGGGTGGTTTCAGCCCCAGCATTTT	CASSLDRGWFQPQHF
TRBD1	-	TRBV9	TRBJ1-1	TGTGCCAGCAGCGTGTGGACAGGGGACACTGAAGCTTTCTTT	CASSVWTGDTEAFF
-	-	TRBV7-8	TRBJ2-1	TGTGCCAGCAGCTTAGACCTGGGTGAGCAGTTCTTC	CASSLDLGEQFF
-	-	TRBV30	TRBJ1-1	TGTGCCTGGAGTGTACGGTTCCGGGCTTTCTTT	CAWSVRFRAFF
-	once	TRBV27	TRBJ2-5	TGTGCCAGCAGATGGTCAGAGGGAGAGACCCAGTACTTC	CASRWSEGETQYF
-	-	TRBV28	TRBJ1-4	TGTGCCAGCAGTTGGGGCGGGGCACGAGAAAAACTGTTTTTT	CASSWGGAREKLFF
-	-	TRBV6-5	TRBJ2-7	TGTGCCAGCAGTCGCCCCGGAGGGAACGAGCAGTACTTC	CASSRPGGNEQYF
TRBD1	-	TRBV9	TRBJ2-7	TGTGCCAGCAGCGAGGGGACCGGGACAGCCTACGAGCAGTACTTC	CASSEGTGTAYEQYF
-	once	TRBV27	TRBJ2-3	TGTGCCAGCAGTTCAGTTACAGGGACGACAGATACGCAGTATTTT	CASSSVTGTTDTQYF
-	-	TRBV5-6	TRBJ2-2	TGTGCCAGCACGCCCGGGGGAATCGGGGAGCTGTTTTTT	CASTPGGIGELFF
-	-	TRBV15	TRBJ2-5	TGTGCCACCAGCAGATCCCGAGGGGGGGGTCCACAAGAGACCCAGTACTTC	CATSRSRGGGPQETQYF
-	-	TRBV7-9	TRBJ2-7	TGTGCCAGCAGCTTTCCCCAGGGCGGCGAGCAGTACTTC	CASSFPQGGEQYF
TRBD1	-	TRBV9	TRBJ2-2	TGTGCCAGCAGCTACACCCGGACAGGGGGGGGCGGGGAGCTGTTTTTT	CASSYTRTGGGGELFF
-	-	TRBV20-1	TRBJ2-3	TGCAGTGCTAGCCCCGATACGCAGTATTTT	CSASPDTQYF
-	-	TRBV6-2/TRBV6-3	TRBJ2-2	TGTGCCAGCAGTTACTCCCCCCTCGCCCCGTACACCGGGGAGCTGTTTTTT	CASSYSPLAPYTGELFF
-	many	TRBV6-4	TRBJ2-3	TGTGCCAGCAGTGACAAGAAAGATACGCAGTATTTT	CASSDKKDTQYF
-	-	TRBV27	TRBJ1-2	TGTGCCAGCAGTCTCTTGACGGTCGGGGGCTACACCTTC	CASSLLTVGGYTF
TRBD2	-	TRBV24-1	TRBJ2-1	TGTGCCACCAGTGATACCGGGACTAGCGGGGGGTCCTACAATGAGCAGTTCTTC	CATSDTGTSGGSYNEQFF
-	few	TRBV19	TRBJ1-4	TGTGCCACCAGTTTGGGGAGTCGTGTTGAAAAACTGTTTTTT	CATSLGSRVEKLFF
-	-	TRBV7-9	TRBJ2-5	TGTGCCAGCAGCACCTCTTCCGGGGTTGAGGAGACCCAGTACTTC	CASSTSSGVEETQYF
-	-	TRBV6-2/TRBV6-3	TRBJ2-7	TGTGCCAGCAGCAAAAGGCTATCCTACGAGCAGTACTTC	CASSKRLSYEQYF
TRBD1	-	TRBV5-1	TRBJ2-7	TGCGCCAGCAGCCTCAGGGCCCCGGGACAGGGCCCGTTAAATCTCTACGAGCAGTACTTC	CASSLRAPGQGPLNLYEQYF
TRBD1	-	TRBV7-2	TRBJ2-5	TGTGCCAGCAGACGGACAGGGCGGCAAGAGACCCAGTACTTC	CASRRTGRQETQYF
-	-	TRBV4-1	TRBJ1-2	TGCGCCAGCAGCCAAGAAATGGCCAGGGCAGGAGGCTACACCTTC	CASSQEMARAGGYTF
TRBD2	-	TRBV5-4	TRBJ2-7	TGTGCCAGCAGTCCCACTAGCGGGGGGGCTTACGAGCAGTACTTC	CASSPTSGGAYEQYF
TRBD2	-	TRBV5-1	TRBJ2-7	TGCGCCAGCAGCGCGTCGGCGGGGGTTATCAGCTACGAGCAGTACTTC	CASSASAGVISYEQYF
-	-	TRBV5-1	TRBJ2-2	TGCGCCAGCAGCTTAAGGACAGACAAGAACACCGGGGAGCTGTTTTTT	CASSLRTDKNTGELFF
TRBD1	-	TRBV5-1	TRBJ2-4	TGCGCCAGCAGTGAAGGGGGCGGACTTAATTTTCAGTACTTC	CASSEGGGLNFQYF
TRBD2	-	TRBV9	TRBJ2-5	TGTGCCAGCAGCGTAGAAGTCGGGGGGGCCCGAGAGACCCAGTACTTC	CASSVEVGGARETQYF
-	-	TRBV30	TRBJ2-7	TGTGCCTGGAGTGTCAGTTACTACGAGCAGTACTTC	CAWSVSYYEQYF
-	-	TRBV9	TRBJ2-4	TGTGCCAGCAGCGGGGTGACGGGGGACATTCAGTACTTC	CASSGVTGDIQYF
-	-	TRBV2	TRBJ1-3	TGTGCCAGCAGACAAATTAAGGGACTTGGAAACACCATATATTTT	CASRQIKGLGNTIYF
-	few	TRBV3-1/TRBV3-2	TRBJ2-2	TGTGCCAGCAGCTTGGGACTTTCGAACACCGGGGAGCTGTTTTTT	CASSLGLSNTGELFF
TRBD1	-	TRBV5-1	TRBJ1-6	TGCGCCACCAAGACAGGGGGGGGCAATTCACCCCTCCACTTT	CATKTGGGNSPLHF
TRBD2	-	TRBV7-2	TRBJ2-4	TGTGCCAGCAGCTTACCTAGCGGGGGGAAAAACATTCAGTACTTC	CASSLPSGGKNIQYF
-	-	TRBV5-1	TRBJ2-1	TGCGCCAGCAGACTAATTTCAGGACTCGCGTACAATGAGCAGTTCTTC	CASRLISGLAYNEQFF
-	-	TRBV11-2	TRBJ2-4	TGTGCCAGCAGCACGATGAAAAACATTCAGTACTTC	CASSTMKNIQYF
-	once	TRBV5-1	TRBJ2-2	TGCGCCAGCAGCTTGGACATAGGAGGGACCGGGGAGCTGTTTTTT	CASSLDIGGTGELFF
-	-	TRBV28	TRBJ1-3	TGTGCCAGCAGTTCGACGACAGGCTACTCTGGAAACACCATATATTTT	CASSSTTGYSGNTIYF
-	once	TRBV3-1/TRBV3-2	TRBJ2-4	TGTGCCAGCAGCCAAGATAGGAGAAAGTTAGCCAAAAACATTCAGTACTTC	CASSQDRRKLAKNIQYF
TRBD1	-	TRBV14	TRBJ2-4	TGTGCCAGCAGCCAAGTGGGACAGACTCAAAACATTCAGTACTTC	CASSQVGQTQNIQYF
TRBD2	-	TRBV7-9	TRBJ2-5	TGTGCCAGCAGCTTTCCTAGCGGGGGCTGGGAAGAGACCCAGTACTTC	CASSFPSGGWEETQYF
TRBD2	-	TRBV19	TRBJ2-7	TGTGCCAGTAGTGTCGAACTAGCGGGGGACTACGAGCAGTACTTC	CASSVELAGDYEQYF
-	-	TRBV9	TRBJ2-1	TGTGCCAGCAGCTCCCAGATTGACTATGAGCAGTTCTTC	CASSSQIDYEQFF
TRBD1	-	TRBV11-3	TRBJ2-5	TGTGCCAGCAGCATGGGATCGGGACAGAACCAAGAGACCCAGTACTTC	CASSMGSGQNQETQYF
TRBD2	-	TRBV25-1	TRBJ2-7	TGTGCCAGCAGTAAGACTAGCGGGGGGACCTACGAGCAGTACTTC	CASSKTSGGTYEQYF
-	-	TRBV9	TRBJ2-7	TGTGCCAGCAGCCCAACGCACGAGGTCGCCCCCTACGAGCAGTACTTC	CASSPTHEVAPYEQYF
-	-	TRBV3-1/TRBV3-2	TRBJ2-7	TGTGCCAGCAGCCAAGGCGGTGCCTACGAGCAGTACTTC	CASSQGGAYEQYF
-	-	TRBV9	TRBJ2-6	TGTGCCAGCAGCTTCGCTCTTGGTGCCAACGTCCTGACTTTC	CASSFALGANVLTF
-	-	TRBV28	TRBJ2-5	TGTGCCAGCAGGGGAGAGAAGGAGACCCAGTACTTC	CASRGEKETQYF
-	once	TRBV11-2	TRBJ2-5	TGTGCCAGCAGCCCAGCCCCGGGCCGGCTCGGTGACTTC	CASSPAPGRLGDF
-	once	TRBV18	TRBJ2-5	TGTGCCAGCTCCCTAGACCCAGGGGGGCAAGAGACCCAGTACTTC	CASSLDPGGQETQYF
-	once	TRBV4-3	TRBJ2-7	TGCGCCAGCAGCCAAGATTTAACAGGCCCTTCCTACGAGCAGTACTTC	CASSQDLTGPSYEQYF
-	-	TRBV7-2	TRBJ1-5	TGTGCCAGCAGCTTAGTGAGCAATCAGCCCCAGCATTTT	CASSLVSNQPQHF
-	-	TRBV5-3	TRBJ1-2	TGTGCCAGATTCTTAGTCTACACCTTC	CARFLVYTF
-	-	TRBV7-2	TRBJ1-2	TGTGCCAGCAGACCCGGTGGAGCTCTCTATGGCTACACCTTC	CASRPGGALYGYTF
TRBD1	-	TRBV28	TRBJ1-5	TGTGCCAGCAGCCGGTCGACAGGGAGCAATCAGCCCCAGCATTTT	CASSRSTGSNQPQHF
-	-	TRBV5-1	TRBJ2-7	TGCGCCAGCAGCTTGGCCACAGGGCTTAGCTACGAGCAGTACTTC	CASSLATGLSYEQYF